Listed below are T cell receptor beta chains from one sample, sequenced in a study of Tregs in tolerant kidney transplant recipients. Clones were read by immunoSEQ multiplex PCR, and TCRdb kept only the in-frame ones, dropping some. The table includes 50,000 to 85,000 clones, about nine tenths detected once. Here the sequenced sample was CD8+ T cells from blood, taken before the transplant. These receptors were obtained from a human donor who received a combined kidney and bone marrow transplant. Both conserved end residues are part of each CDR3. The D gene is left open where the match is weak. The size of a clone is reported for some rows only, either as once, few or many, or as a class for expanded clones.

CDR3: CASSPRHYYEQYF
DNA: TGCGCCAGCAGCCCACGGCACTACTACGAGCAGTACTTC
size: NA
D: NA
V: TRBV4-3
J: TRBJ2-7

CDR3: CASSKEGVPYEQYF
DNA: TGTGCCAGCAGCAAAGAGGGGGTTCCCTACGAGCAGTACTTC
size: NA
D: NA
V: TRBV9
J: TRBJ2-7

CDR3: CASSTPGLPNTGELFF
DNA: TGTGCCAGCAGCACCCCGGGACTACCGAACACCGGGGAGCTGTTTTTT
size: NA
D: TRBD2
V: TRBV11-2
J: TRBJ2-2

CDR3: CASSLDSPHYGYTF
DNA: TGTGCCAGCAGCTTGGACAGTCCTCATTATGGCTACACCTTC
size: NA
D: NA
V: TRBV11-2
J: TRBJ1-2

CDR3: CASSPEGYEQYF
DNA: TGTGCCAGCAGCCCTGAGGGCTACGAGCAGTACTTC
size: NA
D: NA
V: TRBV9
J: TRBJ2-7

CDR3: CASSLTGNEQFF
DNA: TGTGCCAGCAGCTTGACAGGGAATGAGCAGTTCTTC
size: NA
D: NA
V: TRBV5-8
J: TRBJ2-1

CDR3: CASQGLAGDEQYF
DNA: TGTGCCAGCCAGGGATTGGCGGGGGACGAGCAGTACTTC
size: NA
D: TRBD2
V: TRBV28
J: TRBJ2-7

CDR3: CASSVEGTVKTGELFF
DNA: TGTGCCAGCAGCGTAGAAGGAACAGTGAAAACCGGGGAGCTGTTTTTT
size: NA
D: NA
V: TRBV9
J: TRBJ2-2

CDR3: CASSSPGYEQYF
DNA: TGTGCCAGTAGTTCTCCAGGGTACGAGCAGTACTTC
size: NA
D: NA
V: TRBV19
J: TRBJ2-7

CDR3: CASSLSRDNNQPQHF
DNA: TGCGCCAGCAGCCTTTCCCGGGACAACAATCAGCCCCAGCATTTT
size: NA
D: NA
V: TRBV4-3
J: TRBJ1-5

CDR3: CASSLGAGSSYNEQFF
DNA: TGTGCCAGCAGCTTGGGGGCGGGGAGCTCCTACAATGAGCAGTTCTTC
size: NA
D: NA
V: TRBV5-6
J: TRBJ2-1

CDR3: CASSQDGPTVNTGELFF
DNA: TGCGCCAGCAGCCAAGATGGTCCGACAGTGAACACCGGGGAGCTGTTTTTT
size: once
D: NA
V: TRBV4-3
J: TRBJ2-2

CDR3: CASSMTSGSNEQYF
DNA: TGTGCCAGTAGTATGACTAGCGGGAGCAACGAGCAGTACTTC
size: NA
D: TRBD2
V: TRBV19
J: TRBJ2-7

CDR3: CASSLNRDSPENTEAFF
DNA: TGTGCCAGCAGCCTCAACCGGGACAGCCCTGAAAACACTGAAGCTTTCTTT
size: NA
D: TRBD1
V: TRBV27
J: TRBJ1-1

CDR3: CASSPSPRQGGTEAFF
DNA: TGTGCCAGCAGCCCATCACCCCGACAGGGAGGAACTGAAGCTTTCTTT
size: NA
D: TRBD1
V: TRBV4-2
J: TRBJ1-1

CDR3: CASSLNRGSPYEQYF
DNA: TGTGCCAGCAGTTTAAACAGGGGGAGCCCTTACGAGCAGTACTTC
size: NA
D: TRBD1
V: TRBV27
J: TRBJ2-7

CDR3: CASSPGKGMGQPQHF
DNA: TGTGCCAGCAGTCCGGGGAAGGGAATGGGTCAGCCCCAGCATTTT
size: NA
D: NA
V: TRBV13
J: TRBJ1-5

CDR3: CASSAGLGEQFF
DNA: TGTGCCAGTAGTGCGGGACTAGGTGAGCAGTTCTTC
size: NA
D: TRBD2
V: TRBV19
J: TRBJ2-1

CDR3: CASSWDRGQETQYF
DNA: TGTGCCAGCAGTTGGGACAGGGGACAAGAGACCCAGTACTTC
size: NA
D: TRBD1
V: TRBV2
J: TRBJ2-5

CDR3: CAWSVGQGEGYEQYF
DNA: TGTGCCTGGAGTGTAGGGCAGGGGGAAGGCTACGAGCAGTACTTC
size: few
D: TRBD1
V: TRBV30
J: TRBJ2-7

CDR3: CASSQEIWGQGDYYGYTF
DNA: TGCGCCAGCAGCCAAGAGATCTGGGGACAGGGCGATTACTATGGCTACACCTTC
size: NA
D: TRBD1
V: TRBV4-1
J: TRBJ1-2

CDR3: CASSQMRHGGAINQPQHF
DNA: TGCGCCAGCAGTCAAATGAGGCATGGGGGGGCGATCAATCAGCCCCAGCATTTT
size: NA
D: NA
V: TRBV23-1
J: TRBJ1-5

CDR3: CASGGTGDEKLFF
DNA: TGCGCCAGCGGCGGGACAGGAGATGAAAAACTGTTTTTT
size: NA
D: TRBD1
V: TRBV4-1
J: TRBJ1-4

CDR3: CASSTGTGATNEKLFF
DNA: TGTGCCAGCAGTACCGGGACAGGGGCAACTAATGAAAAACTGTTTTTT
size: NA
D: TRBD1
V: TRBV28
J: TRBJ1-4

CDR3: CAWNSGSLTYEQYF
DNA: TGTGCCTGGAATAGCGGGAGCCTTACCTACGAGCAGTACTTC
size: NA
D: TRBD2
V: TRBV30
J: TRBJ2-7

CDR3: CASSLGGEGSYEQYF
DNA: TGTGCCAGCAGCCTAGGGGGGGAGGGTTCCTACGAGCAGTACTTC
size: NA
D: NA
V: TRBV6-5
J: TRBJ2-7

CDR3: CASSLREGPRSSGNTIYF
DNA: TGTGCCAGCAGCTTGAGGGAGGGACCAAGGAGCTCTGGAAACACCATATATTTT
size: NA
D: NA
V: TRBV5-5
J: TRBJ1-3

CDR3: CASSQDLGAGADTQYF
DNA: TGCGCCAGCAGCCAAGATCTAGGGGCTGGGGCAGATACGCAGTATTTT
size: NA
D: NA
V: TRBV4-1
J: TRBJ2-3

CDR3: CASSQDLGASGGNEQFF
DNA: TGTGCCAGCAGCCAAGACCTAGGGGCTAGCGGGGGTAATGAGCAGTTCTTC
size: NA
D: TRBD2
V: TRBV4-2
J: TRBJ2-1

CDR3: CASSGTSGRVANNEQFF
DNA: TGTGCCAGCAGCGGGACTAGCGGGAGGGTGGCGAACAATGAGCAGTTCTTC
size: NA
D: TRBD2
V: TRBV9
J: TRBJ2-1

CDR3: CASSLGANTGELFF
DNA: TGTGCCAGCAGTCTGGGAGCGAACACCGGGGAGCTGTTTTTT
size: once
D: NA
V: TRBV27
J: TRBJ2-2